This T cell receptor (beta chain) was retrieved from a study of blood T cell repertoires in COVID-19. Study overall: Sample material is recorded as cDNA or gDNA derived from T cells, B-cell-depleted T cells, or PBMCs.

It was during active infection that Seattle patients were enrolled and then longitudinally followed. Deletions cut 5 bases from V and 8 bases from J, with 15 bases between. This CDR3 has 13 residues. Per the germline V gene, CDR1 is SGHTA and CDR2 is FQGNSA. In the authors' methods: Cell counts per sample came from amplifying reference gene primers. Method: immunoSEQ multiplex PCR; TCRdb's copy keeps in-frame clones and lacks some. That table gives V, J and clone size, and the DNA gave D and trimming. Of some 70,000 clones in the sample, 88% were seen once. The chain couples TRBV7-2 to TRBJ1-1; TRBD1 might be the D (6 bases). This receptor was obtained from a woman aged 55-69 years with COVID-19, enrolled during active disease. The sequenced sample was peripheral blood. The CDR3 sequence is CASSLRQDSEAFF. For the CDR3, the DNA is TGTGCCAGCAGCCTCCGACAGGACTCAGAAGCTTTCTTT.